This T cell receptor (beta chain) was observed in a study of T cell responses to AZD1222 COVID-19 vaccine. Germline CDR1 is ENHRY and CDR2 is SYGVKD. Trimming removed 10 bases from V and 1 base from J, with 12 bases in between. The CDR3 runs 13 residues. The repertoire was sequenced with immunoSEQ multiplex PCR; TCRdb's copy has only in-frame clones and lacks some. The table records around 110,000 clones, roughly 92% of them present only once. The sequence came from an adult in good health. The sequenced sample was peripheral blood, obtained on day 0 of AZD1222 vaccination. The rearrangement joins TRBV10-3 to TRBJ2-3; D not certain. In DNA form, the CDR3 reads TGTGCCACCCGGAGCGACCGCACAGATACGCAGTATTTT. It encodes CATRSDRTDTQYF.